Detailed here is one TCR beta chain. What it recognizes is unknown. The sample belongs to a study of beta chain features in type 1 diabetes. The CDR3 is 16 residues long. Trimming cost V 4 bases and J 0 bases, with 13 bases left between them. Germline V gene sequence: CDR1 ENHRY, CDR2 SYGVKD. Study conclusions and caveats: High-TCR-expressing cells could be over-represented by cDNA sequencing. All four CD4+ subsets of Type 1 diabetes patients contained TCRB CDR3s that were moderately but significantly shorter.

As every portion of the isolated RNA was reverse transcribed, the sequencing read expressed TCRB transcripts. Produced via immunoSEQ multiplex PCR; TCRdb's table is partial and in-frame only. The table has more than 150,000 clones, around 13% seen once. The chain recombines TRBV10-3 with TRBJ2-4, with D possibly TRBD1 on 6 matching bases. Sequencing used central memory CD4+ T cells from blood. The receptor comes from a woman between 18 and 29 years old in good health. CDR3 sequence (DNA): TGTGCCATCAGTGGCGAGGACAGCCTAGCCAAAAACATTCAGTACTTC. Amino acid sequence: CAISGEDSLAKNIQYF.